This T cell receptor (beta chain) was sequenced during a study of OX40 agonist ivuxolimab in advanced cancers. Whole-study findings and limits: Among T cells, CD8+ cells averaged more expanded clones than CD4+ cells.

The CDR3 sequence is 16 residues long. J gave up 1 base and V 0 bases, and 3 bases lay outside the gene matches. Germline-derived CDR1 and CDR2 are SGHRS and YFSETQ. Data came from immunoSEQ multiplex PCR; TCRdb stores just in-frame clones and leaves some out. The profile covers more than 55,000 clones, with 79% appearing a single time and roughly a tenth taken by the ten largest. Turning to this clone: Its target is unknown.

This specimen consisted of CD4+ or CD8+ T cells sorted from blood, obtained in a trial of the OX40 agonist ivuxolimab. This sequence joins TRBV5-1 and TRBJ2-3; 9 bases match TRBD2. The TCR was taken from an adult with an advanced solid tumor such as melanoma, head and neck, liver or kidney cancer. The CDR3 DNA follows: TGCGCCAGCAGCTTGGGGCAGCGGGGGGGCACAGATACGCAGTATTTT. Translation: CASSLGQRGGTDTQYF.